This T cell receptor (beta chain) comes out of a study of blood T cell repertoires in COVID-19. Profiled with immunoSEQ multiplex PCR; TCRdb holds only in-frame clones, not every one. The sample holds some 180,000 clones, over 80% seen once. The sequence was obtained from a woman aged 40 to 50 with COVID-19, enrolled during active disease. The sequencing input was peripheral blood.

The CDR3 DNA is TGCGCCAGCAGCTTTGGGACAGAGTATGGCTACACCTTC. Translated: CASSFGTEYGYTF. The chain combines TRBV5-1 with TRBJ1-2, with TRBD1 matching over 7 bases. The CDR3 runs 13 residues. With 2 bases clipped from V and 5 bases from J, the junction kept 3 bases outside the gene matches. In germline, CDR1 is SGHRS, CDR2 YFSETQ.